Included here is one T cell receptor (beta chain) sequence, with context. Its antigen is undetermined. The PCR ran on 60 Vbeta and 13 Jbeta primers. The table came from immunoSEQ multiplex PCR; TCRdb's copy has only in-frame clones and leaves some out. This sample yields some 130,000 clones, of which 70% to 80% are seen a single time; approximately 1.7% belongs to the top ten. This sample stems from a study of cytomegalovirus exposure and HLA in healthy donors. Germline assignment: CDR1 SGDLS and CDR2 YYNGEE. CDR3 size: 14 residues. V gave up 0 bases and J gave up 5 bases, with 9 bases separating them. Study-wide results and limits: What a later analysis showed was that several of the most significant clusters appeared linked to common viral pathogens. Presence/absence analyses treated sequencing depth as roughly uniform across donors. In vitro assays verified that three CMV-associated chains recognized CMV antigens specifically. Apart from CMV serostatus, no immune exposure information was available.

Input material: PBMCs. V usage is TRBV9 and J usage is TRBJ1-3, with D hard to call. The sequence was collected from a woman in her forties or fifties in good health and CMV-seronegative. CDR3 loop: CASSVEQNRNTIYF. The CDR3 region has the DNA TGTGCCAGCAGCGTAGAACAGAACAGAAACACCATATATTTT.